The entry that follows covers one T cell receptor beta chain sequence. Its antigen is not identified. The junction and the germline gene differ at one end; a read error may be behind it. This record comes from a study of T cells in localized non-small cell lung cancer. CDR3 length equals 14 residues. CDR1 is SSHAT and CDR2 is FNYEAQ in the germline V gene (reference sequence). Broader study findings: A median of roughly 52 of the top 100 tumor clones appeared in adjacent lung, which was paired and uninvolved. A higher density of T cells in blood coincided with extended overall survival. The greatest T cell clonality was found in uninvolved adjacent lung (higher than in tumor). A single tumor region was sequenced, leaving heterogeneity possible.

Produced via immunoSEQ multiplex PCR; TCRdb's table is partial and in-frame only. The data show about 40,000 clones, around 86% seen once. The receptor's source is a man aged 40 to 69 with stage I lung adenocarcinoma. The material was peripheral blood, obtained before any cancer treatment. The genes are TRBV7-7 and TRBJ2-1; D is unclear. The DNA of the CDR3 is TGTGCTAGCAGCCCCACCTCCATTTACAATGAGCAGTTCTTC. Its translation is CASSPTSIYNEQFF. The full variable domain, completed using reference TRBV7-7 and TRBJ2-1, is GAGVSQSPRYKVTKRGQDVTLRCDPISSHATLYWYQQALGQGPEFLTYFNYEAQPDKSGLPSDRFSAERPEGSISTLTIQRTEQRDSAMYRCASSPTSIYNEQFFGPGTRLTVL.